Shown below are 15 T cell receptor beta chains from a single sample sequenced in a study of OX40 agonist ivuxolimab in advanced cancers. The assay was immunoSEQ multiplex PCR, and TCRdb's table has in-frame clones only and misses some. The repertoire consists of roughly 80,000 clones, with over 75% occurring once and the leading ten covering 0.5% to 0.8%. The material was CD4+ or CD8+ T cells sorted from blood, obtained in a trial of the OX40 agonist ivuxolimab. Receptors were obtained from an adult with an advanced solid tumor such as melanoma, head and neck, liver or kidney cancer.

V and J are TRBV7-2 and TRBJ2-3; 13 bases are shared with TRBD2. The CDR3 consists of 16 residues. Trimming at V came to 5 bases and at J to 4 bases, leaving 6 bases not matched to a gene. Germline CDR1 SGHTA, CDR2 FQGNSA. The CDR3 sequence: CASSPGTSGVADTQYF. For the CDR3, the DNA is TGTGCCAGCAGCCCCGGGACTAGCGGGGTGGCAGATACGCAGTATTTT.

The rearrangement uses TRBV18 and TRBJ2-3; 9 positions match TRBD2. The CDR3 is 19 residues long. Per the germline V gene, CDR1 is KGHSH and CDR2 is LQKENI. V gave up 1 base and J gave up 3 bases; unmatched junction bases: 14. The DNA of the CDR3 is TGTGCCAGCTCACCACGGACCCCGGGCGGGGGGGCCGGGACAGATACGCAGTATTTT. Amino acids: CASSPRTPGGGAGTDTQYF.

V gene TRBV11-2 combines with J gene TRBJ2-1; no definite D call. Between the trimmed V and J ends, which lost 2 bases and 3 bases, there was a span of 11 bases. Germline V gene lookup returns CDR1 SGHAT and CDR2 FQNNGV. There are 15 residues in the CDR3. This chain's CDR3 is CASSLPPWSYNEQFF. In DNA, the CDR3 is TGTGCCAGCAGCTTACCACCGTGGAGCTACAATGAGCAGTTCTTC.

The chain has TRBV30 and TRBJ1-4; no reliable D call. Germline V gene lookup returns CDR1 GTSNPN and CDR2 SVGIG (reference sequence). The V and J ends lost 2 bases and 7 bases respectively, with 11 bases between them. CDR3 length: 13 amino acids. CDR3: CAWSREEGEKLFF. Written as DNA, the CDR3 is TGTGCCTGGAGTAGGGAGGAGGGTGAAAAACTGTTTTTT.

The chain is built from TRBV30 and TRBJ2-5; 9 bases fit TRBD1. The germline gives CDR1 GTSNPN, CDR2 SVGIG (reference sequence). The trim removed 5 bases at V and 5 bases at J, leaving 6 bases unmatched. This CDR3 region has 13 residues. The CDR3: CAWGQGRGETQYF. CDR3 nucleotide sequence: TGTGCCTGGGGACAGGGGCGAGGGGAGACCCAGTACTTC.

The chain carries TRBV19 and TRBJ1-6; possible D gene TRBD1, 5 bases. The CDR3 contains 14 residues. From germline, CDR1 is LNHDA and CDR2 SQIVND (reference sequence). V lost 10 bases to trimming and J lost 2 bases, with 12 bases between them. CDR3 region: CATQTATYNSPLHF. The DNA for the CDR3 is TGTGCCACCCAGACAGCTACCTATAATTCACCCCTCCACTTT.

This clone appeared a few times. This chain joins TRBV6-1 and TRBJ1-2; tentatively, D is TRBD1 (5 bases). The germline V gene has CDR1 MNHNS and CDR2 SASEGT. The CDR3 sequence is 12 residues long. V gave up 6 bases and J gave up 7 bases, with 12 bases separating them. CDR3 nucleotide sequence: TGTGCCAGCAGATGGGGCGTTGGTGGCTACACCTTC. Its translation: CASRWGVGGYTF.

The chain links TRBV5-4 to TRBJ2-3; tentatively, D is TRBD2 (7 bases). The CDR3 contains 15 residues. Trimming took off 7 bases at V and 2 bases at J, with 17 bases between the two ends. Germline V lookup: CDR1 SGHNT, CDR2 YYREEE (reference sequence). The CDR3 protein is CASQTRGGPTDTQYF. The CDR3, as DNA: TGTGCCAGCCAGACGAGGGGGGGACCCACAGATACGCAGTATTTT.

The V call is TRBV4-1, the J call TRBJ2-4, with TRBD2 matching over 11 bases. V lost 4 bases to trimming and J lost 3 bases; unmatched junction nucleotides: 17. This CDR3 spans 20 amino acids. From germline, CDR1 is MGHRA and CDR2 YSYEKL. As DNA, the CDR3 is TGCGCCAGCAGCCCCCGGGGGGCTAGCGGGGGGAACGGGGTCAAAAACATTCAGTACTTC. It specifies CASSPRGASGGNGVKNIQYF.

This chain joins TRBV6-5 and TRBJ2-1, with D possibly called TRBD1 or TRBD2 (5 bases each). CDR3 size: 13 residues. Trimming cost V 8 bases and J 9 bases, with 17 bases left between them. The germline V gene encodes CDR1 MNHEY and CDR2 SVGAGI. CDR3 region: CASGDDRGLEQFF. CDR3 DNA: TGTGCCAGCGGCGATGACCGGGGCCTTGAGCAGTTCTTC.

The rearrangement joins TRBV5-1 to TRBJ1-4; 11 bases fit TRBD1. After removal of 4 bases from V and 3 bases from J, the junction contained 5 bases not matched to a gene. Germline assignment: CDR1 SGHRS and CDR2 YFSETQ. The CDR3 is 16 amino acids. CDR3 region: CASSVGQGAANEKLFF. DNA for the CDR3: TGCGCCAGCAGCGTTGGACAGGGGGCAGCTAATGAAAAACTGTTTTTT.

The J gene is TRBJ2-1, the V gene TRBV6-1; D unclear. Trimming took off 10 bases at V and 6 bases at J, with 13 bases between the two ends. Germline V gene lookup returns CDR1 MNHNS and CDR2 SASEGT. The CDR3 runs 12 residues. CDR3 loop: CATTSRVNEQFF. Written as DNA, the CDR3 is TGTGCCACCACTTCTCGGGTCAATGAGCAGTTCTTC.

This clone was recorded a few times. The chain employs TRBV11-2 and TRBJ2-6; D unclear. The V gene lost 5 bases and the J gene lost 1 base, with 18 bases spanning the gap. Germline V gene sequence: CDR1 SGHAT, CDR2 FQNNGV. This CDR3 region has 18 residues. The CDR3 reads CASSTLNIHRSGANVLTF. The DNA of the CDR3 is TGTGCCAGCAGCACATTAAACATCCATCGATCTGGGGCCAACGTCCTGACTTTC.

This chain links TRBV11-2 with TRBJ2-5; D perhaps matches TRBD1 (7 bases). The length of the CDR3 is 16 residues. CDR1 and CDR2 (germline): SGHAT, FQNNGV. Trimming took 6 bases from V and 7 from J, leaving 24 bases between them. CDR3 sequence reads: CASRPLRQGGLGTQYF. The CDR3 DNA follows: TGTGCCAGCAGACCTCTCAGACAGGGAGGTTTGGGGACCCAGTACTTC.

J is TRBJ2-1 and V is TRBV30; D may match TRBD1 or TRBD2 (7 bases each). V was clipped by 0 bases and J by 5 bases, with 14 bases between them. Germline V CDR1 and CDR2: GTSNPN, SVGIG (reference sequence). The CDR3 runs 15 residues. CDR3 in amino acids: CAWSVAGGGDNEQFF. The CDR3 nucleotides are TGTGCCTGGAGTGTAGCAGGGGGAGGGGACAATGAGCAGTTCTTC.